One and the same sample provided the 6 T cell receptor beta chains below, sequenced in a study of blood T cell repertoires in COVID-19. Method: immunoSEQ multiplex PCR; TCRdb's copy keeps in-frame clones and lacks some. This sample carries around 240,000 clones, around 87% of them seen once, and the ten largest clones take approximately 3%. Sequencing was carried out using peripheral blood. These receptors were taken from a woman aged 25 to 45 who had recovered from COVID-19.

This chain joins TRBV21-1 and TRBJ2-7; the table's D call TRBD1 went unverified against the DNA. TRBV21-1 is annotated as a pseudogene. CDR3 length: 17 residues. CDR3 DNA sequence: TGTGCCACCACGGCAAGGGGCCGGGACAGGGATTCATACGAGCAGTACTTC. Its translation: CATTARGRDRDSYEQYF.

The chain joins TRBV18 to TRBJ2-3; weak D call: TRBD2 (6 bases). Germline loops: CDR1 KGHSH, CDR2 LQKENI. Between the trimmed V and J ends, which lost 6 bases and 0 bases, there was a span of 22 bases. The CDR3 loop spans 18 amino acids. CDR3 amino acids: CASSSTLLAGISTDTQYF. The CDR3 bases are TGTGCCAGCTCCTCCACCCTGCTCGCGGGGATTAGCACAGATACGCAGTATTTT.

The chain links TRBV6-5 to TRBJ1-4; 7 bases line up with TRBD1. J was trimmed by 0 bases and V by 2 bases; bases with no gene match: 3. CDR1 is MNHEY and CDR2 is SVGAGI in the germline V gene. The CDR3 sequence is 16 residues long. CDR3 nucleotide sequence: TGTGCCAGCAGTTACCGCAGGGGGGCAACTAATGAAAAACTGTTTTTT. It translates to CASSYRRGATNEKLFF.

This chain joins TRBV3-1 (or the pseudogene TRBV3-2) and TRBJ2-5; 11 nucleotides agree with TRBD2. Germline V gene lookup returns CDR1 LGHDT and CDR2 YNNKEL (reference sequence). The trim removed 0 bases at V and 5 bases at J, leaving 8 bases unmatched. CDR3 length: 17 residues. This CDR3 reads CASSQDGTSGGRETQYF. The CDR3 coding sequence is TGTGCCAGCAGCCAAGATGGGACTAGCGGCGGTAGGGAGACCCAGTACTTC.

The rearrangement joins TRBV5-4 to TRBJ2-1; tentatively, D is TRBD2 (6 bases). The CDR3 extends over 15 amino acids. V gave up 0 bases and J gave up 2 bases, with 9 bases separating them. Per the germline V gene, CDR1 is SGHNT and CDR2 is YYREEE (reference sequence). In DNA form, the CDR3 reads TGTGCCAGCAGCTTGGCCGCGGGAACCTACAATGAGCAGTTCTTC. The encoded protein is CASSLAAGTYNEQFF.

J is TRBJ2-5 and V is TRBV5-6, with TRBD1 matching 9 bases. CDR1 is SGHDT and CDR2 is YYEEEE in the germline V gene. The length of the CDR3 is 17 residues. V lost 3 bases, J lost 5 bases, and 14 bases stayed unmatched. CDR3 amino acids: CASSSPGQGIRRETQYF. CDR3 nucleotide sequence: TGTGCCAGCAGCTCCCCGGGACAGGGAATTCGTCGGGAGACCCAGTACTTC. Full variable domain (missing parts from reference TRBV5-6 and TRBJ2-5): DAGVTQSPTHLIKTRGQQVTLRCSPKSGHDTVSWYQQALGQGPQFIFQYYEEEERQRGNFPDRFSGHQFPNYSSELNVNALLLGDSALYLCASSSPGQGIRRETQYFGPGTRLLVL.